The present entry profiles one T cell receptor (beta chain) with its context. Its specificity is unknown. The data were taken from a study of shared clonotypes between healthy human individuals. Trimming cost V 5 bases and J 6 bases; bases outside gene matches: 9. There are 15 residues in the CDR3. Germline lookup yields CDR1 LNHDA and CDR2 SQIVND (reference sequence). Study-wide findings and caveats: When compared with the clonotypes that were shared by all four sorted-subset donors, the non-shared clonotypes turned out to have lower generation probabilities. Clonotype sharing across donors was expected to vary with sequencing depth.

This table comes from immunoSEQ multiplex PCR, and its TCRdb copy is limited to in-frame clones, with some not included. Of some 660,000 clones in the sample, around three quarters are singletons; the top ten hold around 1.8%. This TCR derives from a woman in her 30s in good health. The material sequenced was memory CD4+ T cells sorted from blood. Subset in this sample: CD45RA-negative fraction. The chain is built from TRBV19 and TRBJ1-5, with 8 positions matching TRBD1. CDR3: CASSPGTGASQPQHF. DNA for the CDR3: TGTGCCAGTAGTCCAGGGACAGGCGCCAGTCAGCCCCAGCATTTT.